The next 16 T cell receptor beta chains were all read from a single sample in a study of control samples from healthy donors and cancer patients (dated by TCRdb to the early 2020s). The method behind the library was the immunoSEQ multiplex PCR assay. TCRdb stores this immuneACCESS table with in-frame sequences only. Part of the clones is absent; in the studies checked, under half of the shortfall reflects unresolved V genes, and no reason is known for the rest. The sample yields 390,000 or so clones; more than 80% were counted once. Together, the top ten hold approximately 6.3% of the sample. Material: PBMCs. The receptors derive from a middle-aged man with head and neck cancer.

V usage is TRBV7-9 and J usage is TRBJ1-1; perhaps TRBD1 as D (6 bases). The CDR3 has 14 residues. Germline V gene sequence: CDR1 SEHNR, CDR2 FQNEAQ (reference sequence). The V end lost 5 bases, the J end lost 4 bases, and 14 bases lay between the germline ends. The CDR3 sequence: CASSPQGIPTEAFF. DNA for the CDR3: TGTGCCAGCAGCCCTCAGGGGATCCCCACTGAAGCTTTCTTT.

This chain links TRBV2 with TRBJ1-5; TRBD1 might be the D (5 bases). The CDR3 is 12 residues long. V was clipped by 5 bases and J by 8 bases, with 10 bases between them. CDR1 SNHLY and CDR2 FYNNEI come from the germline V gene. The CDR3 region is CASSIRAEPQHF. In DNA form, the CDR3 reads TGTGCCAGCAGTATCAGGGCGGAGCCCCAGCATTTT.

This chain connects TRBV7-8 to TRBJ1-5; 7 bases fit TRBD1. V was pared by 6 bases and J by 7 bases, with 6 bases of the junction left unmatched. The CDR3 is made up of 13 amino acids. Germline V gene data show CDR1 as SGHVS and CDR2 as FQNEAQ. CDR3 nucleotide sequence: TGTGCCAGCAGTAATACAGGGGACCAGCCCCAGCATTTT. Translating it yields CASSNTGDQPQHF.

This rearrangement joins TRBV16 to TRBJ2-4, with TRBD2 matching 9 bases. The CDR3 loop spans 17 amino acids. Germline CDR1 and CDR2: KGHSY and FQNENV. Unmatched junction bases numbered 8, after V lost 3 bases and J lost 2 bases. Written as DNA, the CDR3 is TGTGCCAGCAGCCAGCTCTTGCGGGAGGGGTCCAAAAACATTCAGTACTTC. As protein: CASSQLLREGSKNIQYF.

The V call is TRBV24-1, the J call TRBJ1-1, with D uncertain. Trimming left V 8 bases short and J 1 base short, with 10 bases between. This CDR3 spans 13 amino acids. CDR1 is KGHDR, CDR2 SFDVKD, per germline. The CDR3: CATTSTENTEAFF. The CDR3, as DNA: TGTGCCACCACCTCCACAGAGAACACTGAAGCTTTCTTT.

The genes are TRBV19 and TRBJ2-6, with D perhaps TRBD1 (6 bases). Germline assignment: CDR1 LNHDA and CDR2 SQIVND (reference sequence). There are 19 residues in the CDR3. V was clipped by 5 bases and J by 0 bases, with 20 bases between them. Written as DNA, the CDR3 is TGTGCCAGTAGTTTTTCGACAGGAGAGAAGGACTCTGGGGCCAACGTCCTGACTTTC. Its protein is CASSFSTGEKDSGANVLTF.

The V gene is TRBV5-8, the J gene TRBJ1-5; D is undetermined. Germline assignment: CDR1 SGHTS and CDR2 YDEGEE. The CDR3 consists of 12 residues. V lost 6 bases and J 6 bases, leaving 10 bases between the germline ends. The CDR3 is CASNPRVQPQHF. The CDR3 region has the DNA TGTGCCAGCAACCCGCGAGTTCAGCCCCAGCATTTT.

V gene TRBV7-9 combines with J gene TRBJ2-1; TRBD2 is a possible D gene (6 bases). V was shortened by 5 bases and J by 1 base, with 15 bases between the two germline ends. Looked up from germline, CDR1 is SEHNR and CDR2 is FQNEAQ (reference sequence). The CDR3 runs 16 residues. CDR3 in DNA: TGTGCCAGCAGCCCGATGCGGGAAGGGTCCTACAATGAGCAGTTCTTC. Translation gives CASSPMREGSYNEQFF.

The rearrangement links TRBV12-5 to TRBJ1-1; D remains unclear. V lost 7 bases, J lost 6 bases, and 12 bases lay in between. This CDR3 has 12 amino acids. The V gene's germline CDR1 is LGHNT and CDR2 FRNRAP. This chain's CDR3 is CASAPDNSEAFF. The CDR3 nucleotides read TGTGCTAGTGCCCCTGACAACTCTGAAGCTTTCTTT.

This clone was picked up one time. J is TRBJ1-1 and V is TRBV28; maybe TRBD1 (6 bases). The germline gives CDR1 MDHEN, CDR2 SYDVKM. V was pared by 2 bases and J by 10 bases, with 8 bases between. The CDR3 is made up of 11 amino acids. Here the CDR3 reads CASSLQGTAFF. The CDR3 region has the DNA TGTGCCAGCAGTTTACAGGGGACAGCTTTCTTT.

The J gene is TRBJ1-4, the V gene TRBV4-1, with D uncertain. The CDR3 runs 13 residues. CDR1 is MGHRA and CDR2 is YSYEKL in the germline V gene. Trimming shortened V by 0 bases and J by 8 bases, and 7 bases separated the two germline ends. As DNA, the CDR3 is TGCGCCAGCAGCCAAGAACAGAACGAAAAACTGTTTTTT. Amino acid sequence: CASSQEQNEKLFF.

This clone is a singleton in its sample. The chain carries TRBV7-2 and TRBJ2-1; 7 bases are a match to TRBD1. Germline V gene lookup returns CDR1 SGHTA and CDR2 FQGNSA. The V gene end was trimmed by 2 bases and the J gene end by 3 bases; junction bases not matched to a gene: 4. The CDR3 contains 15 residues. CDR3 region: CASSLTGTVYNEQFF. For the CDR3, the DNA is TGTGCCAGCAGCTTAACGGGGACAGTCTACAATGAGCAGTTCTTC.

This clone was counted only a few times. The same CDR3 arises from other DNA sequences in this sample as well. V is TRBV7-9 and J is TRBJ2-1; D is uncertain. The V end lost 1 base, the J end lost 4 bases, and 8 bases lay between the germline ends. The CDR3 extends over 14 amino acids. Germline V CDR1 and CDR2: SEHNR, FQNEAQ (reference sequence). CDR3 coding DNA: TGTGCCAGCAGCTTAGTTGCGGTGTACAATGAGCAGTTCTTC. Protein product: CASSLVAVYNEQFF.

This rearrangement joins TRBV12-5 to TRBJ2-3; D perhaps matches TRBD1 (6 bases). V was shortened by 4 bases and J by 0 bases, with 17 bases between the two germline ends. This CDR3 is 17 amino acids long. CDR1 LGHNT and CDR2 FRNRAP come from the germline V gene. The CDR3: CASGSGQTISSTDTQYF. In nucleotides, the CDR3 is TGTGCTAGTGGTTCAGGACAGACTATTTCTAGCACAGATACGCAGTATTTT.

Written as DNA, the CDR3 is TGCGCCAGCAGCTTGGCCCTTGACCAAGAGACCCAGTACTTC. Translation gives CASSLALDQETQYF. The V gene is TRBV5-1, the J gene TRBJ2-5; D gene ambiguous. Between the trimmed V and J ends, which lost 0 bases and 0 bases, there was a span of 6 bases. CDR3 length: 14 amino acids. Per the germline V gene, CDR1 is SGHRS and CDR2 is YFSETQ. Using reference TRBV5-1 and TRBJ2-5 for the parts outside the CDR3, the full variable domain is KAGVTQTPRYLIKTRGQQVTLSCSPISGHRSVSWYQQTPGQGLQFLFEYFSETQRNKGNFPGRFSGRQFSNSRSEMNVSTLELGDSALYLCASSLALDQETQYFGPGTRLLVL.

The chain couples TRBV30 to TRBJ1-6, with D tentatively TRBD1 (5 bases). V dropped 3 bases and J dropped 7 bases, with 16 bases sitting between them. CDR1 GTSNPN and CDR2 SVGIG come from the germline V gene (reference sequence). The CDR3 runs 15 residues. The CDR3: CAWSRPGTDNSPLHF. The CDR3 bases are TGTGCCTGGAGCCGTCCTGGGACGGACAATTCACCCCTCCACTTT.